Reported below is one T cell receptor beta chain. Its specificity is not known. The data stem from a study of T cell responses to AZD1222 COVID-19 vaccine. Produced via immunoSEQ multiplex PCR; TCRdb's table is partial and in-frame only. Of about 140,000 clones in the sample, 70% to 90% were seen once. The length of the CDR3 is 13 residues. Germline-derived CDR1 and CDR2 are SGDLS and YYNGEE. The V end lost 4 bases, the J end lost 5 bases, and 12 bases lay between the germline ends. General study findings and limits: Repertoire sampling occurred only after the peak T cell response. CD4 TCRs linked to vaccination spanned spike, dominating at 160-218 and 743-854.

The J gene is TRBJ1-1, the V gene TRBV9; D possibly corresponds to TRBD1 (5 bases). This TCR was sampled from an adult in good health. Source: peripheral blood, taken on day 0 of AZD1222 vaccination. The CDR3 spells CASSFEEGTEAFF. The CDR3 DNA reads TGTGCCAGCAGCTTTGAGGAGGGGACTGAAGCTTTCTTT.